This passage covers 21 T cell receptor beta chains from one sample sequenced in a study of HIV-infected patients and healthy controls. About 450 ng RNA was reverse transcribed with alpha and beta constant-region primers. Using multiplexing indices, alpha and beta chain libraries were generated apart by chain-specific third strand synthesis. TCRdb redid the calling of the 5' RACE reads with MiXCR, one entry per CDR3 protein. Counted here are about 10,000 distinct CDR3 sequences, over 7.5% occurring once; the ten biggest clones make up around 5.9%. Whole blood was used without fractionation, so all unsorted peripheral T cells were included. Specimen: blood. The receptors were gathered from an adult in good health.

The CDR3 spells CASSPNDRVRGGTEAFF. The CDR3 nucleotides are TGTGCCAGCAGTCCGAACGACAGGGTTCGGGGAGGCACTGAAGCTTTCTTT. The genes are TRBV28 and TRBJ1-1, with TRBD1 identical over 7 bases. Per the germline V gene, CDR1 is MDHEN and CDR2 is SYDVKM. The V gene end was trimmed by 5 bases and the J gene end by 4 bases; junction bases not matched to a gene: 16. The length of the CDR3 is 17 residues.

This clonotype showed up many times. The rearrangement uses TRBV19 and TRBJ2-5, with a weak D call TRBD1 (6 bases). Trimming left V 2 bases short and J 3 bases short, with 7 bases between. The CDR3 runs to 13 residues. Per the germline V gene, CDR1 is LNHDA and CDR2 is SQIVND (reference sequence). The CDR3 DNA reads TGTGCCAGTAGTATACGACAGGAAGAGACCCAGTACTTC. Protein sequence: CASSIRQEETQYF. The full variable domain, with the rest looked up from reference TRBV19 and TRBJ2-5, is DGGITQSPKYLFRKEGQNVTLSCEQNLNHDAMYWYRQDPGQGLRLIYYSQIVNDFQKGDIAEGYSVSREKKESFPLTVTSAQKNPTAFYLCASSIRQEETQYFGPGTRLLVL.

There are many counts of this clonotype. The chain combines TRBV6-2 or TRBV6-3 with TRBJ2-7; 10 positions agree with TRBD2. With V trimmed by 7 bases and J by 2 bases, 5 bases remained unmatched. Germline V gene data show CDR1 as MNHEY and CDR2 as SVGEGT. The CDR3 totals 14 residues. CDR3 residues: CASKGLAATYEQYF. CDR3 sequence (DNA): TGTGCCAGCAAAGGACTAGCGGCCACCTACGAGCAGTACTTC.

This clonotype was seen repeatedly, ten times or more. The V call is TRBV11-2, the J call TRBJ2-1, with D unresolved. Trimming removed 0 bases at V and 5 bases at J, with 11 bases between. The CDR3 covers 15 residues. Per the germline V gene, CDR1 is SGHAT and CDR2 is FQNNGV. CDR3 sequence reads: CASSLDGLGNNEQFF. The DNA for the CDR3 is TGTGCCAGCAGCTTAGATGGGCTCGGAAACAATGAGCAGTTCTTC.

This clonotype was seen a handful of times. The J gene is TRBJ1-4, the V gene TRBV19, with TRBD1 identical over 8 bases. V lost 10 bases and J lost 6; bases outside the gene matches: 13. Germline CDR1 LNHDA, CDR2 SQIVND (reference sequence). This CDR3 has 15 amino acids. For the CDR3, the DNA is TGTGCCACCAACCACCCGGGACAGGAGGATGAAAAACTGTTTTTT. Encoded protein: CATNHPGQEDEKLFF.

The chain carries TRBV5-6 and TRBJ1-5; no firm D call. V was shortened by 0 bases and J by 4 bases, with 5 bases between the two germline ends. This CDR3 comprises 13 residues. Germline values: CDR1 SGHDT, CDR2 YYEEEE. The CDR3 loop is CASSLGRNQPQHF. CDR3 bases: TGTGCCAGCAGCTTGGGCAGAAATCAGCCCCAGCATTTT.

At least ten counts were recorded for this clonotype. The CDR3 here is CSARLWEASYNEQFF. The CDR3 DNA follows: TGCAGTGCTAGGTTGTGGGAAGCCTCCTACAATGAGCAGTTCTTC. The J gene is TRBJ2-1, the V gene TRBV20-1; D is undetermined. Germline lookup yields CDR1 DFQATT and CDR2 SNEGSKA (reference sequence). This CDR3 is 15 amino acids long. Trimming removed 3 bases at V and 0 bases at J, with 12 bases between.

This clonotype ranks as large. The gene calls are TRBV27 and TRBJ2-1; 9 bases agree with TRBD2. Germline assignment: CDR1 MNHEY and CDR2 SMNVEV (reference sequence). The CDR3 contains 13 residues. The trim removed 7 bases at V and 8 bases at J, leaving 6 bases unmatched. The CDR3 DNA is TGTGCCAGCAACGGCGGGGGGGCCCATGAGCAGTTCTTC. This sequence encodes CASNGGGAHEQFF.

At least ten counts were recorded for this clonotype. This chain links TRBV6-6 with TRBJ1-4, with D unresolved. Germline CDR1 and CDR2: MNHNY and SVGAGI (reference sequence). The CDR3 has 16 amino acids. Deletions cut 4 bases from V and 0 bases from J, with 12 bases between. For the CDR3, the DNA is TGTGCCAGCAGTTCCTTACCGGTTTCAACTAATGAAAAACTGTTTTTT. As protein: CASSSLPVSTNEKLFF.

This clonotype is medium-sized. J is TRBJ1-3 and V is TRBV5-1; D not certain. Germline assignment: CDR1 SGHRS and CDR2 YFSETQ. The CDR3 covers 17 residues. Trimming shortened V by 0 bases and J by 0 bases, and 13 bases separated the two germline ends. This CDR3 reads CASSLDQMASSGNTIYF. In DNA form, the CDR3 reads TGCGCCAGCAGCTTGGATCAAATGGCGAGCTCTGGAAACACCATATATTTT.

By sample fraction, this clonotype is medium-sized (0.01 to 0.1%). The conserved final phenylalanine or tryptophan is absent from the CDR3, which likely points to a read error. No DNA is shown, since the ends of the CDR3 on it are uncertain; the CDR3 is the one TCRdb lists. This chain uses TRBV20-1 with TRBJ2-7; the table's TRBD2 call for D was not verified on the DNA. Termini included, the CDR3 measures 12 amino acids. Germline V gene sequence: CDR1 DFQATT, CDR2 SNEGSKA (reference sequence). The CDR3 region is CSARDRLAGVPL.

By share of the sample, this clonotype is medium-sized. The chain recombines TRBV14 with TRBJ1-6; no firm D call. In germline, CDR1 is SGHDN, CDR2 FVKESK. V lost 1 base and J lost 0, with 16 bases in between. CDR3 length equals 19 residues. In DNA form, the CDR3 reads TGTGCCAGCAGCCAAGGTGTAGGACGTAAGAGCTCCTATAATTCACCCCTCCACTTT. Translated: CASSQGVGRKSSYNSPLHF.

In this sample, this clonotype turned up many times. V usage is TRBV28 and J usage is TRBJ2-3, with D possibly matching TRBD2 (6 bases). The germline V gene encodes CDR1 MDHEN and CDR2 SYDVKM. V was shortened by 7 bases and J by 3 bases, with 11 bases between the two germline ends. The CDR3 has 13 residues. The CDR3, as DNA: TGTGCCAGCATATGGAGGGGTACAGATACGCAGTATTTT. As protein: CASIWRGTDTQYF.

This clonotype is medium-sized within its sample. V usage is TRBV19 and J usage is TRBJ2-3, with D possibly being TRBD2 (6 bases). The CDR3 runs 16 residues. CDR1 and CDR2 from the germline V gene are LNHDA and SQIVND (reference sequence). V gave up 2 bases and J gave up 6 bases, with 18 bases separating them. This chain's CDR3 is CASSISAVGGRDTQYF. CDR3 bases: TGTGCCAGTAGTATATCCGCGGTCGGGGGACGGGATACGCAGTATTTT.

The sample holds many counts of this clonotype. The chain has TRBV24-1 and TRBJ2-3; the match to TRBD2 covers 11 bases. With V trimmed by 1 base and J by 1 base, 0 bases remained unmatched. The CDR3 loop spans 16 amino acids. From germline, CDR1 is KGHDR and CDR2 SFDVKD. The CDR3 is CATSDLLAGGTDTQYF. CDR3 in DNA: TGTGCCACCAGTGATTTACTAGCGGGAGGCACAGATACGCAGTATTTT.

This clonotype is deemed medium-sized (0.01 to 0.1%). The chain recombines TRBV20-1 with TRBJ2-5, with D tentatively TRBD1 (6 bases). CDR1 is DFQATT, CDR2 SNEGSKA, per germline (reference sequence). V shed 6 bases and J shed 2 bases, with 19 bases lying between them. CDR3 length: 15 residues. In DNA, the CDR3 is TGCAGTGCATCCGTGTGGGGGCGTCGGCAAGAGACCCAGTACTTC. Encoded protein: CSASVWGRRQETQYF.

By proportion, this clonotype is medium-sized. V usage is TRBV6-6 and J usage is TRBJ2-7; D might be TRBD1 (5 bases). The germline V gene has CDR1 MNHNY and CDR2 SVGAGI (reference sequence). The ends were cut back, 5 bases at V and 5 bases at J, with 16 bases in the middle. This CDR3 region has 14 residues. Here the CDR3 reads CASSPRQWSHEQYF. The CDR3 DNA sequence: TGTGCCAGCAGTCCACGACAGTGGAGCCACGAGCAGTACTTC.

The sample holds many counts of this clonotype. The V call is TRBV7-2, the J call TRBJ2-1, with 12 nucleotides matching TRBD2. The V and J ends lost 4 bases and 4 bases, in that order; junction bases with no gene match: 2. The CDR3 extends over 15 amino acids. Germline-derived CDR1 and CDR2 are SGHTA and FQGNSA. This chain's CDR3 is CASSSGLAGYNEQFF. For the CDR3, the DNA is TGTGCCAGCAGCTCAGGACTAGCGGGATACAATGAGCAGTTCTTC.

The J gene is TRBJ1-2, the V gene TRBV5-5; 7 bases are a match to TRBD1. CDR3 length: 14 residues. V trimming: 2 bases; J trimming: 2 bases; junction bases outside the gene matches: 3. Looked up from germline, CDR1 is SGHKS and CDR2 is YYEKEE (reference sequence). This chain's CDR3 is CASSFRQGNYGYTF. CDR3 in DNA: TGTGCCAGCAGCTTTCGACAGGGAAACTATGGCTACACCTTC.

Judged by abundance, this clonotype is medium-sized. This chain uses TRBV9 with TRBJ2-5; 9 bases align to TRBD1. Unmatched junction bases numbered 0, after V lost 2 bases and J lost 1 base. The CDR3 contains 14 residues. The germline CDR1 and CDR2 sequences are SGDLS and YYNGEE. The CDR3 sequence: CASSVGQGQETQYF. CDR3 DNA: TGTGCCAGCAGCGTGGGACAGGGCCAAGAGACCCAGTACTTC.

This clonotype came up many times. This rearrangement joins TRBV24-1 to TRBJ2-7; a weak D match, TRBD1 (6 bases). This CDR3 spans 15 amino acids. V was pared by 3 bases and J by 2 bases, with 13 bases between. Germline V gene data show CDR1 as KGHDR and CDR2 as SFDVKD. The CDR3 protein is CATSDLPQGTYEQYF. The CDR3 DNA follows: TGTGCCACCAGTGATCTACCACAGGGAACCTACGAGCAGTACTTC.